A single sample gave rise to the 20 T cell receptor beta chains below, sequenced in a study of CD8+ T cells in alopecia areata. Reverse transcription of extracted RNA yielded cDNA, which provided the sequencing template. TCRdb's copy holds only in-frame clones and misses some; the assay was immunoSEQ multiplex PCR. Here the sample spans roughly 73,000 clones, over 25% being singletons. Described treatment: oral pan-JAK inhibitor, 5-10 mg twice daily. The sample consisted of CD8+ T cells sorted from blood, taken at week 4, from a patient treated with tofacitinib. Every receptor here comes from a human donor with alopecia areata.

This sequence joins TRBV7-2 and TRBJ2-7; D might be TRBD1 (5 bases). The CDR3 has 15 residues. Trimming pared 1 base from V and 5 bases from J, leaving 15 bases between. The germline gives CDR1 SGHTA, CDR2 FQGNSA. CDR3 bases: TGTGCCAGCAGCTTAGTGGACACCACGGCCCACGAGCAGTACTTC. Translation: CASSLVDTTAHEQYF.

This clone appeared a few times. The chain recombines TRBV30 with TRBJ2-7, with 12 bases matching TRBD2. The CDR3 consists of 15 residues. Germline V gives CDR1 GTSNPN, CDR2 SVGIG (reference sequence). Losses at the gene ends were 5 bases for V and 5 bases for J; bases not matched to a gene: 10. In nucleotides, the CDR3 is TGTGCCTGGGCAGGACTAGCGGGAAAGGAGAACGAGCAGTACTTC. This sequence encodes CAWAGLAGKENEQYF.

This clone was found a few times. The CDR3 loop reads CASSSSGQQFF. CDR3 DNA sequence: TGTGCCAGCAGTTCGTCCGGTCAGCAGTTCTTC. V is TRBV27 and J is TRBJ2-1; no firm D call. CDR1 is MNHEY, CDR2 SMNVEV, per germline (reference sequence). V was trimmed by 4 bases and J by 11 bases, leaving 9 bases between them. The length of the CDR3 is 11 residues.

This clone was seen only a few times. V usage is TRBV30 and J usage is TRBJ1-1; D is uncertain. V was clipped by 2 bases and J by 5 bases, with 12 bases between them. This CDR3 spans 13 amino acids. Germline-derived CDR1 and CDR2 are GTSNPN and SVGIG (reference sequence). The CDR3 sequence: CAWSFGGMTEAFF. The CDR3, as DNA: TGTGCCTGGAGTTTCGGAGGGATGACTGAAGCTTTCTTT.

This chain connects TRBV4-3 to TRBJ2-7, with 7 bases lining up with TRBD1. CDR1 and CDR2 (germline): LGHNA, YSLEER. Trimming cost V 5 bases and J 3 bases; bases outside gene matches: 13. The length of the CDR3 is 16 residues. The CDR3 sequence: CASSRSRGQVDYEQYF. The DNA of the CDR3 is TGCGCCAGCAGCAGAAGTCGTGGACAGGTAGACTACGAGCAGTACTTC.

The CDR3 region has the DNA TGCGCCAGCAACTCCGGTGGGGAGTATCCTTACGAGCAGTACTTC. This codes for CASNSGGEYPYEQYF. The V gene is TRBV10-2, the J gene TRBJ2-7, with a tentative D call TRBD2 (5 bases). The CDR3 contains 15 residues. The germline V gene has CDR1 WSHSY and CDR2 SAAADI. V was clipped by 7 bases and J by 4 bases, with 20 bases between them.

In this sample, this clone turned up a few times. V gene TRBV9 combines with J gene TRBJ2-1; D is perhaps TRBD1 or TRBD2 (5 bases each). The CDR3 consists of 14 residues. Germline V gene lookup returns CDR1 SGDLS and CDR2 YYNGEE. The V end lost 1 base, the J end lost 5 bases, and 10 bases lay between the germline ends. CDR3 protein: CASSVIGDHNEQFF. The CDR3 bases are TGTGCCAGCAGCGTAATAGGGGACCACAATGAGCAGTTCTTC.

The chain has TRBV30 and TRBJ1-2; 8 nucleotides line up with TRBD1. There are 15 residues in the CDR3. Germline trimming cut 2 bases from V and 5 bases from J; bases unmatched to any gene: 10. CDR1 GTSNPN and CDR2 SVGIG come from the germline V gene (reference sequence). The CDR3 nucleotides are TGTGCCTGGAGTACCTTCCGGACAGGGAATTATGGCTACACCTTC. Translation gives CAWSTFRTGNYGYTF.

The chain combines TRBV29-1 with TRBJ2-1, with D possibly matching TRBD2 (6 bases). The germline V gene encodes CDR1 SQVTM and CDR2 ANQGSEA. There are 13 residues in the CDR3. Trimming shortened V by 6 bases and J by 10 bases, and 19 bases separated the two germline ends. CDR3 bases: TGCAGCGTGGTGGCGGGACCCGAAACGGAGCAGTTCTTC. Protein: CSVVAGPETEQFF.

The J gene is TRBJ1-1, the V gene TRBV4-1; D may be TRBD1 (6 bases). CDR1 and CDR2 (germline): MGHRA, YSYEKL. The CDR3 covers 13 residues. Between the trimmed V and J ends, which lost 1 base and 6 bases, there was a span of 9 bases. DNA for the CDR3: TGCGCCAGCAGCCAAGTAAGGGGGGCTGAAGCTTTCTTT. Amino acids: CASSQVRGAEAFF.

This clone was found a few times. CDR3 in amino acids: CASSYSSAGGEQYF. CDR3 DNA sequence: TGTGCCAGCAGTTACTCATCCGCGGGTGGCGAGCAGTACTTC. V gene TRBV6-6 combines with J gene TRBJ2-7; possible D gene TRBD2, 5 bases. Germline CDR1 and CDR2: MNHNY and SVGAGI (reference sequence). The CDR3 is made up of 14 amino acids. The ends were cut back, 0 bases at V and 6 bases at J, with 12 bases in the middle.

About this clone itself: The germline gene is not matched at one end of the junction; a read error may be the cause. V and J are TRBV29-1 and TRBJ2-1, with D tentatively TRBD2 (6 bases). The CDR3 spans 14 residues. In germline, CDR1 is SQVTM, CDR2 ANQGSEA. CDR3 amino acids: CSVEGLTIYNEQFF. The CDR3 nucleotides read TGCAGCGTCGAAGGACTAACGATCTACAATGAGCAGTTCTTC.

The chain uses TRBV29-1 and TRBJ2-3, with D hard to call. V was shortened by 3 bases and J by 0 bases, with 13 bases between the two germline ends. Germline loops: CDR1 SQVTM, CDR2 ANQGSEA. This CDR3 comprises 15 residues. Here the CDR3 reads CSVEALAASTDTQYF. The CDR3 bases are TGCAGCGTTGAGGCCTTGGCGGCTAGCACAGATACGCAGTATTTT.

This clone appeared a few times. DNA of the CDR3: TGTGCCAGCAGCCTACCCGGGGTGACCCAGTACTTC. Translated: CASSLPGVTQYF. The chain uses TRBV9 and TRBJ2-5; D is perhaps TRBD2 (5 bases). This CDR3 comprises 12 residues. The germline gives CDR1 SGDLS, CDR2 YYNGEE. The V end lost 4 bases, the J end lost 7 bases, and 11 bases lay between the germline ends.

This clone was detected many times. V and J are TRBV9 and TRBJ2-1, with D unresolved. There are 12 residues in the CDR3. V gave up 4 bases and J gave up 3 bases, with 5 bases separating them. CDR1 and CDR2 (germline): SGDLS, YYNGEE. The DNA for the CDR3 is TGTGCCAGCAGCCCGGACTACAATGAGCAGTTCTTC. This codes for CASSPDYNEQFF.

The gene calls are TRBV9 and TRBJ2-2, with 9 nucleotides matching TRBD2. V lost 2 bases and J lost 3; bases outside the gene matches: 5. The germline V gene has CDR1 SGDLS and CDR2 YYNGEE. CDR3 size: 16 residues. In DNA, the CDR3 is TGTGCCAGCAGCGTGAAGGGACTAGCTCACACCGGGGAGCTGTTTTTT. It codes for CASSVKGLAHTGELFF. The entire variable domain, with the rest obtained from reference TRBV9 and TRBJ2-2, is as follows: DSGVTQTPKHLITATGQRVTLRCSPRSGDLSVYWYQQSLDQGLQFLIQYYNGEERAKGNILERFSAQQFPDLHSELNLSSLELGDSALYFCASSVKGLAHTGELFFGEGSRLTVL.

This clone was counted a few times. Here the CDR3 reads CAWSLSRDRGFETQYF. In DNA form, the CDR3 reads TGTGCCTGGAGTCTAAGCCGGGACAGGGGGTTTGAGACCCAGTACTTC. The rearrangement joins TRBV30 to TRBJ2-5, with TRBD1 matching over 11 bases. Per the germline V gene, CDR1 is GTSNPN and CDR2 is SVGIG (reference sequence). Unmatched junction bases numbered 10, after V lost 2 bases and J lost 5 bases. The CDR3 length is 16 residues. Combining the CDR3 with reference TRBV30 and TRBJ2-5 gives the whole variable domain SQTIHQWPATLVQPVGSPLSLECTVEGTSNPNLYWYRQAAGRGLQLLFYSVGIGQISSEVPQNLSASRPQDRQFILSSKKLLLSDSGFYLCAWSLSRDRGFETQYFGPGTRLLVL.

This clone was observed a handful of times. The rearrangement links TRBV6-5 to TRBJ2-1; no reliable D call. There are 13 residues in the CDR3. Trimming removed 2 bases at V and 4 bases at J, with 6 bases between. Germline values: CDR1 MNHEY, CDR2 SVGAGI. The CDR3 sequence is CASSYNSYNEQFF. The CDR3 DNA reads TGTGCCAGCAGTTACAACAGTTACAATGAGCAGTTCTTC.

This chain uses TRBV2 with TRBJ1-4; no reliable D call. The CDR3 covers 17 residues. The germline V gene encodes CDR1 SNHLY and CDR2 FYNNEI. Deletions cut 3 bases from V and 5 bases from J, with 19 bases between. This chain's CDR3 is CASSENWVSVENEKLFF. The CDR3 coding sequence is TGTGCCAGCAGTGAGAATTGGGTTTCGGTTGAAAATGAAAAACTGTTTTTT.

The genes are TRBV29-1 and TRBJ2-3; 8 bases fit TRBD2. The J segment lost 0 bases and the V segment lost 1 base, leaving 3 bases of the junction unmatched. Germline V gives CDR1 SQVTM, CDR2 ANQGSEA. The CDR3 spans 15 residues. This CDR3 reads CSVEVSGRSTDTQYF. CDR3 DNA: TGCAGCGTTGAAGTCAGCGGGAGAAGCACAGATACGCAGTATTTT.